The rows below give T cell receptor beta chains drawn from one sample of a study of blood T cell repertoires in COVID-19. Data came from immunoSEQ multiplex PCR; TCRdb stores just in-frame clones and leaves some out. The sample yields about 400,000 clones, roughly 86% seen once. Sequencing was performed on PBMCs or T cells enriched from blood (not recorded which). The receptor set was obtained from a woman aged 25 to 39 who had recovered from COVID-19. Both conserved end residues are part of each CDR3.

V: TRBV4-2; CDR3: CASSTSGQGFSEQFF
V: TRBV5-1; CDR3: CASSLGAGGFNQPQHF
V: TRBV10-1; CDR3: CASSTARGQEKLFF
V: TRBV9; CDR3: CASSVSRGGGPNEQFF
V: TRBV30; CDR3: CAWSAQGTGNQPQHF
V: TRBV2; CDR3: CASSYNMNTEAFF
V: TRBV28; CDR3: CASSSTGFNEKLFF
V: TRBV5-1; CDR3: CASSGDAGTGYDGYTF
V: TRBV29-1; CDR3: CSVFGDRDYEQYF
V: TRBV10-3; CDR3: CATAGTGAETDTQYF
V: TRBV7-2; CDR3: CASSLGSSGNTIYF
V: TRBV27; CDR3: CASSHGASGGAVGETQYF
V: TRBV7-8; CDR3: CASSLAWFFGEQFF
V: TRBV3-1/TRBV3-2; CDR3: CASSRSLAGANTGELFF
V: TRBV30; CDR3: CAWTKGGASTDTQYF
V: TRBV12-5; CDR3: CASASTGSYEQYF
V: TRBV6-1; CDR3: CASSDTGGPAGNTEAFF
V: TRBV2; CDR3: CASGRGFTEAFF
V: TRBV10-3; CDR3: CAISELVLDRDTEAFF
V: TRBV6-2/TRBV6-3; CDR3: CASSLGLSTGQPQHF
V: TRBV18; CDR3: CASSLHRQGVGEKLFF
V: TRBV28; CDR3: CASSLGTVGSSSPLHF
V: TRBV28; CDR3: CASTSGTYEQYF
V: TRBV9; CDR3: CASSVGAGTYEQYF
V: TRBV9; CDR3: CASSVGYRGRTYGYTF
V: TRBV19; CDR3: CASSIQGETQYF
V: TRBV5-1; CDR3: CASRLSGTNTEAFF
V: TRBV2; CDR3: CASSVGRTYEQYF
V: TRBV9; CDR3: CASSVGGGGTEAFF
V: TRBV19; CDR3: CASSVTGDGPYGYTF
V: TRBV6-5; CDR3: CASNIGTGMNSPLHF
V: TRBV28; CDR3: CASSFPGRGTDTQYF
V: TRBV5-4; CDR3: CASSHRGPGGETQYF
V: TRBV9; CDR3: CASSVILGGEQFF
V: TRBV18; CDR3: CASSESAIHYNEQFF
V: TRBV5-8; CDR3: CASSTGTSGSETQYF
V: TRBV19; CDR3: CASVRGDYGYTF
V: TRBV28; CDR3: CASNQQGLGAQHF
V: TRBV14; CDR3: CASSPVGGAGFYGYTF
V: TRBV18; CDR3: CASSPRQGIKNQPQHF
V: TRBV6-6; CDR3: CASRQRRVKKETQYF
V: TRBV3-1/TRBV3-2; CDR3: CASSHPTGGDSPLHF
V: TRBV6-6; CDR3: CASSRNQGSGNTIYF
V: TRBV6-5; CDR3: CASRQQGKDTEAFF
V: TRBV7-9; CDR3: CASSLGQGGTRGEQYF
V: TRBV27; CDR3: CASSLSLAVETQYF
V: TRBV9; CDR3: CASSGQSYEQYF
V: TRBV18; CDR3: CASSPPGGAREKLFF